This entry describes one TCR beta chain. The entry originates in a study of blood T cell repertoires in COVID-19. Using immunoSEQ multiplex PCR, the repertoire was profiled, and TCRdb retains in-frame clones only, with some absent. Of roughly 240,000 clones in the sample, less than 85% were seen once. CDR1 LNHDA and CDR2 SQIVND come from the germline V gene (reference sequence). CDR3 length: 15 amino acids. Trimming at V came to 5 bases and at J to 4 bases, leaving 8 bases not matched to a gene. Material for sequencing was peripheral blood. This chain joins TRBV19 and TRBJ2-7; 10 positions agree with TRBD2. The sequence was obtained from a man in his fifties or sixties who had recovered from COVID-19. The CDR3 nucleotides are TGTGCCAGTAGTGACTATAGCGGGAGGCCTTACGAGCAGTACTTC. This gives the protein CASSDYSGRPYEQYF.